This entry lists 26 T cell receptor beta chains sequenced from one sample in a study of CD8+ T cells in alopecia areata. Treatment specified: oral pan-JAK inhibitor, 5-10 mg twice daily. RNA was extracted and reverse transcribed into cDNA as the sequencing template. Libraries were prepared by immunoSEQ multiplex PCR; TCRdb keeps only in-frame clonotypes and omits some of them. The repertoire has 150,000 or so clones, 45% to 60% of them found once; the top ten carry roughly 15%. The sequences come from CD8+ T cells sorted from blood, collected at week 4, from a patient treated with tofacitinib. The receptors stem from a human donor with alopecia areata.

V usage is TRBV5-6 and J usage is TRBJ2-1, with TRBD2 matching 8 bases. Germline CDR1 and CDR2: SGHDT and YYEEEE. CDR3 length: 15 residues. J gave up 2 bases and V 0 bases, and 1 base lay outside the gene matches. DNA of the CDR3: TGTGCCAGCAGCTTGGGAGCGGGGGCCTACAATGAGCAGTTCTTC. This sequence encodes CASSLGAGAYNEQFF.

The V gene is TRBV9, the J gene TRBJ2-7; 8 nucleotides line up with TRBD1. The CDR3 covers 14 residues. V shed 7 bases and J 2 bases; nucleotides not matched to a gene: 8. CDR1 is SGDLS and CDR2 is YYNGEE in the germline V gene. The CDR3, as DNA: TGTGCCAGCCCAGGGGGCTTTCCCCCCTACGAGCAGTACTTC. Translated: CASPGGFPPYEQYF.

As DNA, the CDR3 is TGTGCCAGCAGCCTTACCGGACAGGGGGGCACTGAAGCTTTCTTT. This gives the protein CASSLTGQGGTEAFF. The rearrangement links TRBV11-2 to TRBJ1-1; 10 nucleotides align to TRBD1. The length of the CDR3 is 15 residues. Per germline, CDR1 SGHAT and CDR2 FQNNGV. V was pared by 5 bases and J by 4 bases, with 7 bases of the junction left unmatched.

The chain uses TRBV5-6 and TRBJ1-2; D ambiguous. From germline, CDR1 is SGHDT and CDR2 YYEEEE. This CDR3 is built from 13 residues. V lost 3 bases and J lost 3, with 9 bases in between. DNA for the CDR3: TGTGCCAGCAGCTCCGAGGGCCACTATGGCTACACCTTC. It yields the protein CASSSEGHYGYTF.

This clone has only a few counts. The gene calls are TRBV27 and TRBJ1-1; D is unclear. CDR1 and CDR2 (germline): MNHEY, SMNVEV (reference sequence). This CDR3 is 14 amino acids long. Deletions cut 5 bases from V and 3 bases from J, with 13 bases between. The CDR3, as DNA: TGTGCCAGCAGTCCCGTAGCATGGGACACTGAAGCTTTCTTT. Its translation: CASSPVAWDTEAFF.

The chain recombines TRBV4-3 with TRBJ1-4; D gene ambiguous. The CDR3 loop spans 13 amino acids. CDR1 and CDR2 from the germline V gene are LGHNA and YSLEER. Trimming pared 4 bases from V and 8 bases from J, leaving 11 bases between. CDR3 in amino acids: CASSPWRGEKLFF. CDR3 DNA: TGCGCCAGCAGCCCTTGGAGAGGGGAAAAACTGTTTTTT.

This chain uses TRBV30 with TRBJ2-3; unclear D gene. The CDR3 length is 15 residues. Trimming cost V 0 bases and J 0 bases, with 10 bases left between them. Germline CDR1 and CDR2: GTSNPN and SVGIG (reference sequence). The CDR3 coding sequence is TGTGCCTGGAGTGTCATAGCCCCTAGCACAGATACGCAGTATTTT. It specifies CAWSVIAPSTDTQYF.

This clone was seen a single time. V gene TRBV15 combines with J gene TRBJ2-5, with D maybe TRBD1 (5 bases). V lost 4 bases and J lost 2, with 14 bases in between. Germline V gene sequence: CDR1 LNHNV, CDR2 YYDKDF (reference sequence). This CDR3 region has 15 residues. Written as DNA, the CDR3 is TGTGCCACCAGCACGGATCCAGGGATACAAGAGACCCAGTACTTC. This gives the protein CATSTDPGIQETQYF.

There are a few counts of this clone. V gene TRBV2 combines with J gene TRBJ2-1; TRBD2 matches 14 bases. This CDR3 contains 15 residues. V shed 6 bases and J 8 bases; nucleotides not matched to a gene: 6. Germline V lookup: CDR1 SNHLY, CDR2 FYNNEI. The CDR3 DNA reads TGTGCCAGCAGGACTAGCGGGGGGGCCCCCCATGAGCAGTTCTTC. Its translation: CASRTSGGAPHEQFF.

This clone was found a few times. The rearrangement links TRBV6-6 to TRBJ2-7; maybe TRBD1 (6 bases). The CDR3 spans 15 residues. The germline gives CDR1 MNHNY, CDR2 SVGAGI (reference sequence). V gave up 0 bases and J gave up 1 base, with 10 bases separating them. CDR3 region: CASSYSQGLSYEQYF. The CDR3 coding sequence is TGTGCCAGCAGTTACTCCCAGGGGTTATCCTACGAGCAGTACTTC.

In this sample, this clone turned up once. The chain uses TRBV2 and TRBJ2-1; perhaps TRBD1 as D (6 bases). V dropped 2 bases and J dropped 8 bases, with 10 bases sitting between them. Germline loops: CDR1 SNHLY, CDR2 FYNNEI. The CDR3 spans 13 residues. DNA for the CDR3: TGTGCCAGCAGTGAATGGTCAGGGGATGAGCAGTTCTTC. Its protein product is CASSEWSGDEQFF. Looking up the rest from reference TRBV2 and TRBJ2-1 gives the full variable domain: EPEVTQTPSHQVTQMGQEVILRCVPISNHLYFYWYRQILGQKVEFLVSFYNNEISEKSEIFDDQFSVERPDGSNFTLKIRSTKLEDSAMYFCASSEWSGDEQFFGPGTRLTVL.

In nucleotides, the CDR3 is TGTGCCAGCAGCTTTGGGACAGGCTACGAGCAGTACTTC. Translated: CASSFGTGYEQYF. The rearrangement uses TRBV5-4 and TRBJ2-7; 8 bases agree with TRBD1. The CDR3 contains 13 residues. V lost 2 bases to trimming and J lost 3 bases; unmatched junction nucleotides: 1. Germline assignment: CDR1 SGHNT and CDR2 YYREEE (reference sequence).

This clone was seen more than once but under ten times. The J gene is TRBJ2-3, the V gene TRBV29-1; D is undetermined. Germline V lookup: CDR1 SQVTM, CDR2 ANQGSEA. The V and J ends lost 2 bases and 5 bases respectively, with 5 bases between them. The CDR3 is 11 amino acids. CDR3 DNA sequence: TGCAGCGTTGAAAAGGAAGATACGCAGTATTTT. As protein: CSVEKEDTQYF.

The rearrangement joins TRBV30 to TRBJ1-1; D remains unclear. The V gene's germline CDR1 is GTSNPN and CDR2 SVGIG (reference sequence). V lost 5 bases to trimming and J lost 4 bases, with 11 bases between them. This CDR3 has 12 amino acids. CDR3 nucleotide sequence: TGTGCCTGGGATCTGGGGAGCACTGAAGCTTTCTTT. Its protein product is CAWDLGSTEAFF.

J is TRBJ1-2 and V is TRBV9, with 8 nucleotides matching TRBD1. V shed 6 bases and J 4 bases; nucleotides not matched to a gene: 8. The CDR3 loop spans 14 amino acids. From germline, CDR1 is SGDLS and CDR2 YYNGEE. The CDR3 DNA reads as TGTGCCAGCACCGACGACAGGGGTGCCTATGGCTACACCTTC. Protein product: CASTDDRGAYGYTF.

CDR3 loop: CASSGGTSANQETQYF. The CDR3 bases are TGTGCCAGCAGCGGGGGGACTAGCGCCAATCAAGAGACCCAGTACTTC. This chain connects TRBV9 to TRBJ2-5, with TRBD2 matching 10 bases. The CDR3 has 16 amino acids. Germline-derived CDR1 and CDR2 are SGDLS and YYNGEE. V shed 3 bases and J 2 bases; nucleotides not matched to a gene: 7.

The genes are TRBV5-6 and TRBJ2-5; tentative D call: TRBD1 (5 bases). The CDR3 spans 15 residues. The V gene lost 4 bases and the J gene lost 4 bases, with 17 bases spanning the gap. The germline gives CDR1 SGHDT, CDR2 YYEEEE. This CDR3 is CASSLKGNLGETQYF. CDR3 DNA sequence: TGTGCCAGCAGCCTGAAGGGGAACCTCGGAGAGACCCAGTACTTC.

J is TRBJ1-5 and V is TRBV7-2; 7 bases are shared with TRBD1. From germline, CDR1 is SGHTA and CDR2 FQGNSA. The CDR3 spans 16 residues. V lost 1 base to trimming and J lost 1 base; unmatched junction nucleotides: 4. The CDR3 protein is CASSLVQGISNQPQHF. In nucleotides, the CDR3 is TGTGCCAGCAGCTTAGTACAGGGGATCAGCAATCAGCCCCAGCATTTT.

The V and J genes are TRBV6-4 and TRBJ2-3; D is ambiguous. CDR1 and CDR2 from the germline V gene are MRHNA and SNTAGT. Between the trimmed V and J ends, which lost 3 bases and 4 bases, there was a span of 11 bases. This CDR3 contains 14 residues. The CDR3 coding sequence is TGTGCCAGCAGTGAAAACCGCGGCGCAGATACGCAGTATTTT. It encodes CASSENRGADTQYF.

The genes are TRBV27 and TRBJ2-1; no reliable D call. The CDR3 runs to 14 residues. Looked up from germline, CDR1 is MNHEY and CDR2 is SMNVEV (reference sequence). V lost 0 bases, J lost 7 bases, and 10 bases lay in between. Here the CDR3 reads CASSLSKKGNEQFF. CDR3 in DNA: TGTGCCAGCAGTTTATCTAAGAAGGGTAATGAGCAGTTCTTC.

The chain employs TRBV7-8 and TRBJ2-3; D is perhaps TRBD1 or TRBD2 (5 bases each). Germline V gene lookup returns CDR1 SGHVS and CDR2 FQNEAQ. There are 15 residues in the CDR3. Trimming removed 7 bases at V and 6 bases at J, with 20 bases between. The CDR3 reads CASTFPRDGRDTQYF. CDR3 nucleotide sequence: TGTGCCAGCACCTTCCCCCGGGACGGGCGGGATACGCAGTATTTT.

The V and J genes are TRBV10-3 and TRBJ2-7; TRBD1 agrees at 12 bases. This CDR3 is built from 14 residues. V dropped 7 bases and J dropped 4; count of bases not matched to a gene: 5. Germline lookup yields CDR1 ENHRY and CDR2 SYGVKD. CDR3 protein: CAIMGQGAPYEQYF. CDR3 nucleotide sequence: TGTGCCATCATGGGACAGGGGGCTCCTTACGAGCAGTACTTC.

In its sample, this clone was seen once. Here the CDR3 DNA reads TGTGCCACCAGCCCCCCCGGGACAGGGGTTACTTACGAGCAGTACTTC. Translating it yields CATSPPGTGVTYEQYF. The rearrangement uses TRBV15 and TRBJ2-7, with 10 nucleotides matching TRBD1. Per germline, CDR1 LNHNV and CDR2 YYDKDF (reference sequence). This CDR3 spans 16 amino acids. V dropped 5 bases and J dropped 4; count of bases not matched to a gene: 11.

This sequence joins TRBV15 and TRBJ2-4; 12 positions match TRBD2. Germline CDR1 LNHNV, CDR2 YYDKDF (reference sequence). Trimming took 1 base from V and 3 from J; bases not matched to a gene: 1. This CDR3 has 16 amino acids. CDR3 nucleotides: TGTGCCACCAGCAGAGGACTAGCGGGGGACAAAAACATTCAGTACTTC. This encodes CATSRGLAGDKNIQYF. The variable domain in full, with the rest retrieved from reference TRBV15 and TRBJ2-4, is DAMVIQNPRYQVTQFGKPVTLSCSQTLNHNVMYWYQQKSSQAPKLLFHYYDKDFNNEADTPDNFQSRRPNTSFCFLDIRSPGLGDTAMYLCATSRGLAGDKNIQYFGAGTRLSVL.

CDR3: CAWSVGRTGELFF. The CDR3 DNA reads TGTGCCTGGAGTGTAGGGCGCACCGGGGAGCTGTTTTTT. This rearrangement joins TRBV30 to TRBJ2-2; D is unresolved. The germline CDR1 and CDR2 sequences are GTSNPN and SVGIG (reference sequence). Trimming took off 0 bases at V and 4 bases at J, with 6 bases between the two ends. The CDR3 extends over 13 amino acids.

The chain links TRBV7-3 to TRBJ2-2; no definite D call. Germline-derived CDR1 and CDR2 are SGHTA and FQGTGA. V dropped 3 bases and J dropped 4 bases, with 6 bases sitting between them. The CDR3 loop spans 13 amino acids. The CDR3 sequence is CASSFKLTGELFF. The CDR3 DNA sequence: TGTGCCAGCAGCTTTAAGCTCACCGGGGAGCTGTTTTTT.